Listed below are T cell receptor beta chains from one sample, sequenced in a study of OX40 agonist ivuxolimab in advanced cancers. Generated by immunoSEQ multiplex PCR, the TCRdb table keeps only in-frame clones and is missing some. The sample lists under 90,000 clones, around 87% occurring once. Sequencing used CD4+ or CD8+ T cells sorted from blood, obtained in a trial of the OX40 agonist ivuxolimab. These receptors were obtained from an adult with an advanced solid tumor such as melanoma, head and neck, liver or kidney cancer. Both conserved end residues are part of each CDR3. Fields, in order: V gene, clone size, D gene, J gene, CDR3 protein, CDR3 DNA. The D gene is left open where the match is weak. The size of a clone is reported for some rows only, either as once, few or many, or as a class for expanded clones.

v_gene: TRBV7-6
abundance: NA
d_gene: TRBD1
j_gene: TRBJ1-1
CDR3aa: CASSLTQGLNTEAFF
CDR3nt: TGTGCCAGCAGCCTCACACAGGGGCTGAACACTGAAGCTTTCTTT

v_gene: TRBV29-1
abundance: NA
d_gene: TRBD1
j_gene: TRBJ1-1
CDR3aa: CSVESRRGRVTEAFF
CDR3nt: TGCAGCGTTGAAAGTCGCAGGGGGCGCGTGACTGAAGCTTTCTTT

v_gene: TRBV5-6
abundance: NA
d_gene: NA
j_gene: TRBJ2-2
CDR3aa: CASSLVGGDTGELFF
CDR3nt: TGTGCCAGCAGCTTGGTTGGCGGAGACACCGGGGAGCTGTTTTTT

v_gene: TRBV7-6
abundance: once
d_gene: NA
j_gene: TRBJ2-7
CDR3aa: CASSLGLTTLKQYF
CDR3nt: TGTGCCAGCAGCTTAGGTCTGACGACTCTGAAGCAGTACTTC

v_gene: TRBV28
abundance: NA
d_gene: TRBD1
j_gene: TRBJ1-5
CDR3aa: CASIRDRINQPQHF
CDR3nt: TGTGCCAGCATCAGGGACAGGATCAATCAGCCCCAGCATTTT

v_gene: TRBV28
abundance: once
d_gene: NA
j_gene: TRBJ1-2
CDR3aa: CASSLSNYGYTF
CDR3nt: TGTGCCAGCAGTTTATCTAACTATGGCTACACCTTC

v_gene: TRBV27
abundance: NA
d_gene: NA
j_gene: TRBJ2-3
CDR3aa: CASSPKAGTPWVDTQYF
CDR3nt: TGTGCCAGCAGTCCTAAGGCCGGGACACCCTGGGTAGATACGCAGTATTTT

v_gene: TRBV4-1
abundance: NA
d_gene: TRBD1
j_gene: TRBJ1-6
CDR3aa: CASSLVTGGASYNSPLHF
CDR3nt: TGCGCCAGCAGCCTCGTCACAGGGGGCGCCTCCTATAATTCACCCCTCCACTTT

v_gene: TRBV18
abundance: once
d_gene: NA
j_gene: TRBJ1-5
CDR3aa: CASSRMAGGGQPQHF
CDR3nt: TGTGCCAGCTCACGCATGGCCGGGGGCGGTCAGCCCCAGCATTTT